This TCR beta chain was obtained from a study of T cells expressing NK-cell markers. At the level of the study: Seven sequenced donors out of eight were HCMV-seropositive, one seronegative.

TCRdb re-called the 5' RACE reads; every CDR3 protein appears as one record, without DNA. The repertoire table contains about 550,000 distinct CDR3 sequences. Whole-study findings and limits: Six donors carried dominant NKG2C+ clonotypes that made up about 1.0-7.0% of their CD8+ T cells. In four donors, these clonotypes also led the CD3+CD56-NKG2C+ fraction. Whether expanded NKG2C+ T cell clones recognized HCMV stayed uncertain.

CDR1 MNHEY and CDR2 SVGEGT come from the germline V gene. This CDR3 spans 16 amino acids. With respect to this clonotype: Its antigen is still unknown.

This clonotype was sampled from a man in his late teens or twenties in good health. Material for sequencing was blood T cells: a sorted CD56 or NKG2C T cell subset, CD4+ or CD8+ T cells, or bulk PBMC T cells (not recorded which). The V gene is TRBV6-2 or TRBV6-3, the J gene TRBJ2-1; TCRdb returns TRBD1, unconfirmable since there is no DNA. CDR3 in amino acids: CASSYSPGVESVEQFF.